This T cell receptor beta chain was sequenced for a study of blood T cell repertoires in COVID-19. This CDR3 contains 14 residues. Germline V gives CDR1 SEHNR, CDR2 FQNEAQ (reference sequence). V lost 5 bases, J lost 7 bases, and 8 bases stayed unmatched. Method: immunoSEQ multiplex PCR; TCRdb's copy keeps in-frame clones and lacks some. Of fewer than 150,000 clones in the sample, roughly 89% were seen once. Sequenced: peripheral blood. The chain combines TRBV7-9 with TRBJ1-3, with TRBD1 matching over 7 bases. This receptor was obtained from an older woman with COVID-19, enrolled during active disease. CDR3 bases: TGTGCCAGCAGCCTGGGACAGAGTGTTAACACCATATATTTT. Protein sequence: CASSLGQSVNTIYF. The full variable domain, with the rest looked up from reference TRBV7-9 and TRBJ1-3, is DTGVSQNPRHKITKRGQNVTFRCDPISEHNRLYWYRQTLGQGPEFLTYFQNEAQLEKSRLLSDRFSAERPKGSFSTLEIQRTEQGDSAMYLCASSLGQSVNTIYFGEGSWLTVV.